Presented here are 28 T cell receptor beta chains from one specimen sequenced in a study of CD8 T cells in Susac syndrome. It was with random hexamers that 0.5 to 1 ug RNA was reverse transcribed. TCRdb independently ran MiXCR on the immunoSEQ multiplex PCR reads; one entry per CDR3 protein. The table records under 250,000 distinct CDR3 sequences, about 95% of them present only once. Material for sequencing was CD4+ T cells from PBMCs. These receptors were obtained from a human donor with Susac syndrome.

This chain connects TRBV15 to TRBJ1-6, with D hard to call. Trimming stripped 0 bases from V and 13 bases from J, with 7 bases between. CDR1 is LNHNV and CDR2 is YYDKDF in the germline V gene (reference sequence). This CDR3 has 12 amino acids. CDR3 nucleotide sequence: TGTGCCACCAGCAGAGATCTGTCCCCCCTCCACTTT. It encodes CATSRDLSPLHF. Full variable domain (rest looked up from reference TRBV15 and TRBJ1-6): DAMVIQNPRYQVTQFGKPVTLSCSQTLNHNVMYWYQQKSSQAPKLLFHYYDKDFNNEADTPDNFQSRRPNTSFCFLDIRSPGLGDTAMYLCATSRDLSPLHFGNGTRLTVT.

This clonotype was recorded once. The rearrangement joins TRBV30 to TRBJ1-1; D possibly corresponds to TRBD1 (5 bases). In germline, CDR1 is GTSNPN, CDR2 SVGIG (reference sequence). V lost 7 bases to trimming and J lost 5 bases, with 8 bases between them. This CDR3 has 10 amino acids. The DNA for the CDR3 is TGTGCCTCTGGGGGAACTGAAGCTTTCTTT. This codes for CASGGTEAFF.

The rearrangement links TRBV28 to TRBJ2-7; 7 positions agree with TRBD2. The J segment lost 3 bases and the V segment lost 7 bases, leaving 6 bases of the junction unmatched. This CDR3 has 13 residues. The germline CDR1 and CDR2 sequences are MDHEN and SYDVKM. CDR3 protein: CASNLGGGYEQYF. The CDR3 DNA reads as TGTGCCAGCAACCTGGGGGGGGGCTACGAGCAGTACTTC.

CDR3 sequence: CSANRVVGEKLFF. The CDR3 nucleotides are TGCAGTGCTAACAGGGTAGTCGGCGAAAAACTGTTTTTT. The chain couples TRBV20-1 to TRBJ1-4; D is possibly TRBD1 (6 bases). The germline gives CDR1 DFQATT, CDR2 SNEGSKA (reference sequence). This CDR3 spans 13 amino acids. V was trimmed by 4 bases and J by 8 bases, leaving 14 bases between them.

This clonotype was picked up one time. This CDR3 reads CASRGQAIPYDSPLHF. The CDR3, as DNA: TGTGCCAGCAGGGGACAGGCGATCCCCTACGATTCACCCCTCCACTTT. The gene calls are TRBV3-1 and TRBJ1-6, with 8 bases fitting TRBD1. The CDR3 has 16 residues. Germline V gene data show CDR1 as LGHDT and CDR2 as YNNKEL (reference sequence). The V gene end was trimmed by 6 bases and the J gene end by 8 bases; junction bases not matched to a gene: 12.

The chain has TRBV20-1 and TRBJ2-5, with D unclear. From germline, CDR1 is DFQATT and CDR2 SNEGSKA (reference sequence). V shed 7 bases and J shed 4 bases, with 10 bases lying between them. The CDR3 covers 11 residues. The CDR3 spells CSGQFGETQYF. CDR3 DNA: TGCAGTGGTCAGTTCGGAGAGACCCAGTACTTC.

CDR3 protein: CASSLSGAGSYEQYF. CDR3 nucleotides: TGTGCCAGCAGTTTATCGGGGGCGGGGAGCTACGAGCAGTACTTC. The genes are TRBV12-3 or TRBV12-4 and TRBJ2-7; the D gene could be TRBD1 or TRBD2 (6 bases each). The CDR3 runs to 15 residues. V lost 2 bases to trimming and J lost 3 bases, with 14 bases between them.

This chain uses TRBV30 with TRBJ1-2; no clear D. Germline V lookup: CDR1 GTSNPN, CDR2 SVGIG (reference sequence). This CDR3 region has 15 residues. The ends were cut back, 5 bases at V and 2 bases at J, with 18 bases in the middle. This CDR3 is CAWETTDRVNYGYTF. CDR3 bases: TGTGCCTGGGAAACAACCGACCGAGTAAACTATGGCTACACCTTC.

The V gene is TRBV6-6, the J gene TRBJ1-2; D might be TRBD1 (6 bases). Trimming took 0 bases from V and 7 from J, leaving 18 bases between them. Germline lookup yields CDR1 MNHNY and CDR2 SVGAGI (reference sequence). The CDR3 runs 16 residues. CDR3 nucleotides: TGTGCCAGCAGTTACTCCCATACCCCGGACAGAGCTGGCTACACCTTC. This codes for CASSYSHTPDRAGYTF.

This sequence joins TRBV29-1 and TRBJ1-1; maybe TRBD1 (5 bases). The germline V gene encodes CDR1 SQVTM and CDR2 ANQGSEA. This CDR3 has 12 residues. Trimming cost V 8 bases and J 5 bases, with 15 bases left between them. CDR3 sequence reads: CSPADPGTEAFF. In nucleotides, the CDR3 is TGCAGCCCGGCCGACCCAGGGACTGAAGCTTTCTTT.

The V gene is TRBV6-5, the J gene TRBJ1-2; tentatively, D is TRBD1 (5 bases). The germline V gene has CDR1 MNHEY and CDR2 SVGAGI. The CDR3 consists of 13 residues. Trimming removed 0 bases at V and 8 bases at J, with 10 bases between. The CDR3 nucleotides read TGTGCCAGCAGTTACTCAGGACAACGGGGCTACACCTTC. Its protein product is CASSYSGQRGYTF.

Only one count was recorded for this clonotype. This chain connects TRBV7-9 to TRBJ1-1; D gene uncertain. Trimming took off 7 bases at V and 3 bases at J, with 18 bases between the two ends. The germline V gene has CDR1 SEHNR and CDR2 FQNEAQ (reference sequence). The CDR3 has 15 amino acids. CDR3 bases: TGTGCCAGCACCACCCTGCGGGGTTACGACACTGAAGCTTTCTTT. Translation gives CASTTLRGYDTEAFF.

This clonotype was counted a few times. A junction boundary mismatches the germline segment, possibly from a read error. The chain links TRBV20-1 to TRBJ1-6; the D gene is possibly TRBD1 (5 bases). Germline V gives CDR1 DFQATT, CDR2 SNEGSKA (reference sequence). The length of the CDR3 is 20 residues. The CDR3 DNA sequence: TGCAGTGCTAGTTATCGGAGAGCTGGCCCAAAGGGGCCCTATAATTCACCCCTCCATTTT. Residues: CSASYRRAGPKGPYNSPLHF.

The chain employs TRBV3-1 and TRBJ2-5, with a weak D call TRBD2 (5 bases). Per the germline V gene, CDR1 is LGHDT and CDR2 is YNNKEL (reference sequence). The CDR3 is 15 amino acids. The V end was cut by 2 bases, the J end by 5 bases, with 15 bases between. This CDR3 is CASSQQPGASETQYF. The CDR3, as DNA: TGTGCCAGCAGCCAACAACCTGGAGCTAGCGAGACCCAGTACTTC.

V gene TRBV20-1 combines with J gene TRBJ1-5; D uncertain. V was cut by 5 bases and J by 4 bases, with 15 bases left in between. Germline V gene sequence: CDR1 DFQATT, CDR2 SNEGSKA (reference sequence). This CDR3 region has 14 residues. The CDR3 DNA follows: TGCAGTGCTTTCATTGGGAGGGAAAATCAGCCCCAGCATTTT. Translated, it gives CSAFIGRENQPQHF.

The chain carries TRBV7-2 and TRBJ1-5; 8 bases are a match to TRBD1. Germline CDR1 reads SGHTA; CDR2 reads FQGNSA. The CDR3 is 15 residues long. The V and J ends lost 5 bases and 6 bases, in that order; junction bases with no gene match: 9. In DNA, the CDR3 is TGTGCCAGCAGCCTTAGGACAGGGAGAAGTCAGCCCCAGCATTTT. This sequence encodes CASSLRTGRSQPQHF.

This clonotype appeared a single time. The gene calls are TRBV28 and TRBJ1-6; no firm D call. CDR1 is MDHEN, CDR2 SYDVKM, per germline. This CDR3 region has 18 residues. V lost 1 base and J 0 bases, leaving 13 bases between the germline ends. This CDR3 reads CASSLFPTRSSYNSPLHF. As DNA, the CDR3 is TGTGCCAGCAGTTTATTCCCCACACGGAGCTCCTATAATTCACCCCTCCACTTT.

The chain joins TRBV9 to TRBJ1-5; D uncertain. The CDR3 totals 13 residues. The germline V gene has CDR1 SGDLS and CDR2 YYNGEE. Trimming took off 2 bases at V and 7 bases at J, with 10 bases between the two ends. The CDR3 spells CASSVEGDQPQHF. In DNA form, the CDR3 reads TGTGCCAGCAGCGTGGAGGGTGACCAGCCCCAGCATTTT.

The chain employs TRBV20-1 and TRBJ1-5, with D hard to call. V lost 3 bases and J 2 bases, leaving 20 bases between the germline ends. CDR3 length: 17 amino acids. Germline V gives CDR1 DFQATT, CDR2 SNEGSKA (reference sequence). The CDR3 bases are TGCAGTGCTAGGGTCGTCCAGAGCGGGATTGGCAATCAGCCCCAGCATTTT. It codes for CSARVVQSGIGNQPQHF.

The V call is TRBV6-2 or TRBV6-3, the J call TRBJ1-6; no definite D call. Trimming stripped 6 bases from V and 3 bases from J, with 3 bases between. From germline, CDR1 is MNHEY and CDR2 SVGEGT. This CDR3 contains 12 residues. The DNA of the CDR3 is TGTGCCAGCAGGATCTATAATTCACCCCTCCACTTT. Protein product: CASRIYNSPLHF.

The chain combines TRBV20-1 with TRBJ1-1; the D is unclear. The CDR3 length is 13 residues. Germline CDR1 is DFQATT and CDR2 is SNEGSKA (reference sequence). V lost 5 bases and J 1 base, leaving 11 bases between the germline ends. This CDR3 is CSARWETNTEAFF. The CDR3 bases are TGCAGTGCTCGCTGGGAAACGAACACTGAAGCTTTCTTT.

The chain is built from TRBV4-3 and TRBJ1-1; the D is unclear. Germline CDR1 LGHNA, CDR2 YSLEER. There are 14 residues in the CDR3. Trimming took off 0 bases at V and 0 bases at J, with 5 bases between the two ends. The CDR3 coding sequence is TGCGCCAGCAGCCAAGAACGACTGAACACTGAAGCTTTCTTT. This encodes CASSQERLNTEAFF.

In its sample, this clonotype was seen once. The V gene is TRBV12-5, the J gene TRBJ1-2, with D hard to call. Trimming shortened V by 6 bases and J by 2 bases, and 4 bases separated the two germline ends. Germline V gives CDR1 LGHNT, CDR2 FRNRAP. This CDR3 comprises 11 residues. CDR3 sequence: CASGSNYGYTF. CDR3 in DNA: TGTGCTAGTGGGTCAAACTATGGCTACACCTTC.

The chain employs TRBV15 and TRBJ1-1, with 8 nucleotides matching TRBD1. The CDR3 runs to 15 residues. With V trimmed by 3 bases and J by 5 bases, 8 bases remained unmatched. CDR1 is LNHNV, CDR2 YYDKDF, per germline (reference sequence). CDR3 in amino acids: CATSRLGQGVTEAFF. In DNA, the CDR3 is TGTGCCACCAGCAGGCTAGGACAGGGTGTTACTGAAGCTTTCTTT.

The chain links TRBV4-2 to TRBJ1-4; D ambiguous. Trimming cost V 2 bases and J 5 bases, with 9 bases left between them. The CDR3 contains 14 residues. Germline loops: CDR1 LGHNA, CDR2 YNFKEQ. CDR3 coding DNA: TGTGCCAGCAGCCAAAGCGACACGAATGAAAAACTGTTTTTT. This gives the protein CASSQSDTNEKLFF.

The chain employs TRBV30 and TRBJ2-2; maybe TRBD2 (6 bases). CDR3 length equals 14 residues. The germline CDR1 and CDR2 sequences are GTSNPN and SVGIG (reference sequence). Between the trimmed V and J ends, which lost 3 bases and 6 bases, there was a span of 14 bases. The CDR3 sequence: CAWSLSWGAGELFF. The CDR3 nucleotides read TGTGCCTGGAGCCTATCGTGGGGGGCCGGGGAGCTGTTTTTT.

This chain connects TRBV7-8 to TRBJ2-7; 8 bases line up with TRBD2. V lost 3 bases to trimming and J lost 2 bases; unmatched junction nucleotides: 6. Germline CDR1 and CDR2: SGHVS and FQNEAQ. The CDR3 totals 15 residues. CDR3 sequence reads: CASSFSEAGAYEQYF. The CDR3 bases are TGTGCCAGCAGCTTCTCTGAAGCGGGGGCCTACGAGCAGTACTTC.

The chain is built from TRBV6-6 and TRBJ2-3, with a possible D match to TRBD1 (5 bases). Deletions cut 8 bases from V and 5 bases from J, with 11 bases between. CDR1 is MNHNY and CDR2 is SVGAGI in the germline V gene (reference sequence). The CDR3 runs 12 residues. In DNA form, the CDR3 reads TGTGCCAGCCAACAGGAGATAGATACGCAGTATTTT. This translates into CASQQEIDTQYF.